The next 24 T cell receptor beta chains were all read from a single sample in a study of Graves' ophthalmopathy and Graves' hyperthyroidism (dated by TCRdb to the late 2010s). Sequencing used an Illumina HiSeq 2000. For repertoire sequencing, the TCR beta CDR3 regions were amplified from RNA transcripts. HTBI primers and the Qiagen OneStep RT-PCR kit were used in a first-round RT-PCR, which was followed by a second-round multiplex PCR, size selection and purification. The public reads were reanalyzed by TCRdb: fastp trimming at Q25, MiXCR alignment, in-frame beta chains only. Every distinct CDR3 protein forms one entry, paired with its most common genes and DNA. The sample table holds more than 300,000 distinct CDR3 sequences, of which approximately 15% were seen once. The top ten constitute 5.5% to 7% of the sample. The material sequenced was peripheral blood. These TCRs come from a woman between 18 and 29 years old with stable Graves' hyperthyroidism. Donor details come from another sample of the same person, matched by shared clones.

This clonotype has a count of ten or more. The chain carries TRBV14 and TRBJ1-1; D is unclear. The V and J ends lost 4 bases and 1 base respectively, with 7 bases between them. In germline, CDR1 is SGHDN, CDR2 FVKESK. The CDR3 is made up of 13 amino acids. CDR3 sequence reads: CASSLEWNTEAFF. The CDR3 DNA is TGTGCCAGCAGCCTCGAGTGGAACACTGAAGCTTTCTTT.

Many counts were recorded for this clonotype. The rearrangement joins TRBV7-2 to TRBJ2-5; possibly TRBD2 for D (7 bases). This CDR3 has 13 amino acids. With 5 bases removed from V and 4 bases from J, the gap between germline ends came to 11 bases. Germline-derived CDR1 and CDR2 are SGHTA and FQGNSA. Here the CDR3 DNA reads TGTGCCAGCAGCGGGGGGGCCGGAGAGACCCAGTACTTC. It translates to CASSGGAGETQYF.

This clonotype was picked up many times. The chain carries TRBV19 and TRBJ2-5, with TRBD1 identical over 7 bases. Germline V gene lookup returns CDR1 LNHDA and CDR2 SQIVND (reference sequence). This CDR3 is built from 13 residues. V lost 8 bases, J lost 2 bases, and 5 bases stayed unmatched. The CDR3, as DNA: TGTGCCAGTGCAGACAGGGCACAAGAGACCCAGTACTTC. Translating gives CASADRAQETQYF.

A few counts support this clonotype. The CDR3 DNA reads TGTGCCAGCAGTTTAGGCCAGGGTAAGAATCAGCCCCAGCATTTT. Its protein is CASSLGQGKNQPQHF. This chain links TRBV12-3 or TRBV12-4 with TRBJ1-5; maybe TRBD1 (5 bases). The ends were cut back, 1 base at V and 4 bases at J, with 11 bases in the middle. This CDR3 has 15 amino acids.

In this sample, this clonotype turned up a few times. This chain joins TRBV7-3 and TRBJ1-3, with 7 bases matching TRBD1. The V and J ends lost 3 bases and 0 bases, in that order; junction bases with no gene match: 20. Germline V gene data show CDR1 as SGHTA and CDR2 as FQGTGA. The CDR3 covers 21 residues. CDR3 nucleotides: TGTGCCAGCAGCTTTTACTGGTTGGGACAGCTCCCCCTGGGCTCTGGAAACACCATATATTTT. Amino acid sequence: CASSFYWLGQLPLGSGNTIYF.

This clonotype has a count of ten or more. The chain employs TRBV11-2 and TRBJ1-2; D gene unclear. The germline V and J ends were trimmed by 0 bases and 5 bases, with 13 bases remaining between them. This CDR3 contains 15 residues. Germline CDR1 is SGHAT and CDR2 is FQNNGV. CDR3 protein: CASSLDPGSRYGYTF. CDR3 sequence (DNA): TGTGCCAGCAGCTTAGATCCAGGTTCCCGTTATGGCTACACCTTC.

CDR3 nucleotide sequence: TGTGCCAGCAGCGTTGACAGGGGGCAGGTACTTTTCTTT. Protein product: CASSVDRGQVLFF. The rearrangement joins TRBV11-1 to TRBJ1-1; the match to TRBD1 covers 10 bases. The CDR3 runs to 13 residues. Germline V gene sequence: CDR1 SGHAT, CDR2 FQDESV (reference sequence). The J segment lost 13 bases and the V segment lost 5 bases, leaving 10 bases of the junction unmatched.

On this clonotype: This sequence may be a read error, since a much larger clone differs from it by one base. Here the CDR3 omits its conserved ending phenylalanine or tryptophan, so a read error is the likely source. This rearrangement joins TRBV20-1 to TRBJ1-2; tentative D call: TRBD1 (6 bases). The V end lost 1 base, the J end lost 6 bases, and 15 bases lay between the germline ends. The CDR3 length is 14 residues. Germline V lookup: CDR1 DFQATT, CDR2 SNEGSKA (reference sequence). The DNA for the CDR3 is TGCAGTGCTAGAGGGACAGCACTAACTAATGGCTACACCGTC. This sequence encodes CSARGTALTNGYTV.

V gene TRBV20-1 combines with J gene TRBJ1-1, with a weak D call TRBD1 (5 bases). The CDR3 is made up of 14 amino acids. CDR1 and CDR2 from the germline V gene are DFQATT and SNEGSKA (reference sequence). V lost 1 base and J 4 bases, leaving 13 bases between the germline ends. CDR3 bases: TGCAGTGCTAGAGGGGGCTGGCGTAGCACTGAAGCTTTCTTT. Translated: CSARGGWRSTEAFF.

This clonotype has a count of ten or more. The genes are TRBV7-9 and TRBJ1-2, with D perhaps TRBD1 (6 bases). V was shortened by 4 bases and J by 3 bases, with 9 bases between the two germline ends. This CDR3 region has 13 residues. Germline CDR1 is SEHNR and CDR2 is FQNEAQ (reference sequence). DNA for the CDR3: TGTGCCAGCAGCTCCACAGGGTACTATGGCTACACCTTC. Protein sequence: CASSSTGYYGYTF.

This clonotype was seen ten or more times. V is TRBV7-9 and J is TRBJ1-1; 7 nucleotides match TRBD1. With 3 bases clipped from V and 4 bases from J, the junction kept 8 bases outside the gene matches. Germline values: CDR1 SEHNR, CDR2 FQNEAQ (reference sequence). CDR3 size: 15 residues. CDR3 bases: TGTGCCAGCAGCTTTGGGGACAGAGTAGCCACTGAAGCTTTCTTT. Translating it yields CASSFGDRVATEAFF.

This clonotype has ten or more counts. DNA of the CDR3: TGTGCCAGCAGCCCAGAAGGGAGGGCCGGCTATGGCTACACCTTC. Translation gives CASSPEGRAGYGYTF. The chain couples TRBV6-1 to TRBJ1-2, with D unclear. Germline V gene data show CDR1 as MNHNS and CDR2 as SASEGT. The CDR3 length is 15 residues. V dropped 6 bases and J dropped 4 bases, with 18 bases sitting between them.

In its sample, this clonotype was seen many times. The rearrangement uses TRBV5-1 and TRBJ1-3; no definite D call. From germline, CDR1 is SGHRS and CDR2 YFSETQ. Trimming left V 0 bases short and J 8 bases short, with 12 bases between. The CDR3 covers 14 residues. This CDR3 reads CASSLVSAGDTIYF. The CDR3 region has the DNA TGCGCCAGCAGCTTGGTTTCGGCGGGTGACACCATATATTTT.

In this sample, this clonotype turned up a few times. This chain connects TRBV12-3 or TRBV12-4 to TRBJ2-7, with 9 bases matching TRBD2. V gave up 6 bases and J gave up 7 bases; unmatched junction bases: 16. The CDR3 is 16 amino acids. CDR3 nucleotides: TGTGCCAGCAGCCCCCTGGGTAGCGGGGGAACCAGGGAGCAGTACTTC. It yields the protein CASSPLGSGGTREQYF.

At least ten counts were recorded for this clonotype. The gene calls are TRBV29-1 and TRBJ1-1, with D hard to call. The CDR3 extends over 11 amino acids. V shed 7 bases and J shed 1 base, with 7 bases lying between them. Germline V gene lookup returns CDR1 SQVTM and CDR2 ANQGSEA. Here the CDR3 DNA reads TGCAGCGCCGAGGAGAACACTGAAGCTTTCTTT. Translated: CSAEENTEAFF.

This clonotype showed up many times. The rearrangement links TRBV10-2 to TRBJ1-1; D is undetermined. The CDR3 covers 17 residues. Trimming cost V 2 bases and J 4 bases, with 20 bases left between them. Germline loops: CDR1 WSHSY, CDR2 SAAADI. CDR3 DNA: TGCGCCAGCAGTGAGATGGCTTCTCGCCCTATGAGCACTGAAGCTTTCTTT. Encoded protein: CASSEMASRPMSTEAFF.

This clonotype was observed many times. DNA for the CDR3: TGTGCCAGTAGCCCTAACAGGGGAACTGGAAACACCATATATTTT. Translated, it gives CASSPNRGTGNTIYF. This rearrangement joins TRBV19 to TRBJ1-3; 7 bases are shared with TRBD1. Germline trimming cut 6 bases from V and 2 bases from J; bases unmatched to any gene: 7. Germline V CDR1 and CDR2: LNHDA, SQIVND (reference sequence). This CDR3 is built from 15 residues.

This clonotype was counted at least ten times. This rearrangement joins TRBV20-1 to TRBJ2-5; TRBD2 matches 10 bases. The germline CDR1 and CDR2 sequences are DFQATT and SNEGSKA (reference sequence). This CDR3 has 18 residues. J lost 5 bases, V lost 6 bases, and 21 bases had no gene match. The CDR3 loop reads CSAPPGYSGGTRRETQYF. The CDR3, as DNA: TGCAGTGCCCCCCCGGGGTATAGCGGGGGGACGCGAAGGGAGACCCAGTACTTC.

The table lists this clonotype with many counts. The chain is built from TRBV6-5 and TRBJ2-7, with 7 bases lining up with TRBD2. The germline gives CDR1 MNHEY, CDR2 SVGAGI. The CDR3 totals 15 residues. The V and J ends lost 6 bases and 5 bases, in that order; junction bases with no gene match: 13. CDR3 loop: CASSPILGGDHEQYF. The CDR3 DNA follows: TGTGCCAGCAGCCCAATCCTGGGGGGGGACCACGAGCAGTACTTC.

V and J are TRBV5-1 and TRBJ1-3; the D is unclear. Germline V lookup: CDR1 SGHRS, CDR2 YFSETQ. The CDR3 spans 16 residues. V shed 0 bases and J shed 1 base, with 11 bases lying between them. The CDR3 sequence is CASSLVTVGSGNTIYF. CDR3 nucleotides: TGCGCCAGCAGCTTGGTCACGGTAGGATCTGGAAACACCATATATTTT.

This clonotype was detected ten times or more. V and J are TRBV2 and TRBJ2-5; 9 nucleotides line up with TRBD2. The ends lost 8 bases at V and 4 bases at J; junction bases unmatched: 11. The germline CDR1 and CDR2 sequences are SNHLY and FYNNEI. The CDR3 has 15 amino acids. CDR3 sequence (DNA): TGTGCCAGCGCCCGGGGGCTAGCGGGGAGAGAGACCCAGTACTTC. Its translation is CASARGLAGRETQYF. The entire variable domain, with the rest obtained from reference TRBV2 and TRBJ2-5, is as follows: EPEVTQTPSHQVTQMGQEVILRCVPISNHLYFYWYRQILGQKVEFLVSFYNNEISEKSEIFDDQFSVERPDGSNFTLKIRSTKLEDSAMYFCASARGLAGRETQYFGPGTRLLVL.

There are many counts of this clonotype. This chain connects TRBV12-3 or TRBV12-4 to TRBJ1-2; the match to TRBD1 covers 7 bases. This CDR3 has 17 amino acids. V shed 6 bases and J 4 bases; nucleotides not matched to a gene: 17. The DNA of the CDR3 is TGTGCCAGCAGCAATCAAAAGGGATGGGACAGTGTCTATGGCTACACCTTC. This translates into CASSNQKGWDSVYGYTF.

At least ten counts were recorded for this clonotype. The chain couples TRBV2 to TRBJ2-7, with a tentative D call TRBD1 (6 bases). The germline gives CDR1 SNHLY, CDR2 FYNNEI. The germline V and J ends were trimmed by 8 bases and 5 bases, with 10 bases remaining between them. This CDR3 spans 11 amino acids. This chain's CDR3 is CASGGEHEQYF. CDR3 sequence (DNA): TGTGCCAGCGGGGGCGAGCACGAGCAGTACTTC.

The rearrangement uses TRBV6-2 or TRBV6-3 and TRBJ1-4; 8 bases map to TRBD1. Germline V CDR1 and CDR2: MNHEY, SVGEGT. This CDR3 comprises 17 residues. J lost 0 bases, V lost 6 bases, and 9 bases had no gene match. CDR3 sequence (DNA): TGTGCCAGCAGCACCGGGACAGGACCTACAACTAATGAAAAACTGTTTTTT. This encodes CASSTGTGPTTNEKLFF.